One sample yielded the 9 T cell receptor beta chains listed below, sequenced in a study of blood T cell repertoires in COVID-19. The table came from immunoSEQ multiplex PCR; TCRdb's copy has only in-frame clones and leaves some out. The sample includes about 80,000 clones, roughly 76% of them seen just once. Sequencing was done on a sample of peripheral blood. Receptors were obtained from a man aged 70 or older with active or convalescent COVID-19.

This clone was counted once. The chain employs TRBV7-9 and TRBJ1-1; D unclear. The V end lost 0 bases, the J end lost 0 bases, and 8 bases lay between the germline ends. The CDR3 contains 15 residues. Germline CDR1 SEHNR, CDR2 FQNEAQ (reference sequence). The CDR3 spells CASSLAPGMNTEAFF. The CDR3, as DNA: TGTGCCAGCAGCTTAGCTCCGGGGATGAACACTGAAGCTTTCTTT. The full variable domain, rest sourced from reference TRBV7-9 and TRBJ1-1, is DTGVSQNPRHKITKRGQNVTFRCDPISEHNRLYWYRQTLGQGPEFLTYFQNEAQLEKSRLLSDRFSAERPKGSFSTLEIQRTEQGDSAMYLCASSLAPGMNTEAFFGQGTRLTVV.

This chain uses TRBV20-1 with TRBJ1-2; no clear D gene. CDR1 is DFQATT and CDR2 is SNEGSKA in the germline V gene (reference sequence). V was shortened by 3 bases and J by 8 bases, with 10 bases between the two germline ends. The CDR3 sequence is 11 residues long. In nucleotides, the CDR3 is TGCAGTGCTAGCCTGGTTAGCGGCTACACCTTC. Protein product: CSASLVSGYTF.

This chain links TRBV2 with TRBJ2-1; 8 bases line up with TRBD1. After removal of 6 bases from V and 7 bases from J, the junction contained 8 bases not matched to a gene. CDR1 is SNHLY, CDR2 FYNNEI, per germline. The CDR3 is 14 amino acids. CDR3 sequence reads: CASRRAGGVNEQFF. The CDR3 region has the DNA TGTGCCAGCAGGCGGGCAGGGGGCGTGAATGAGCAGTTCTTC.

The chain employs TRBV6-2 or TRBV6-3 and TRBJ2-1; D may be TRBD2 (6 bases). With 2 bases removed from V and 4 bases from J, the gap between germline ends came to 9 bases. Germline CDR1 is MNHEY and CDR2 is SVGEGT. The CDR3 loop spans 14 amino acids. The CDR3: CASSYHGGYNEQFF. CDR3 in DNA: TGTGCCAGCAGTTACCATGGGGGGTACAATGAGCAGTTCTTC.

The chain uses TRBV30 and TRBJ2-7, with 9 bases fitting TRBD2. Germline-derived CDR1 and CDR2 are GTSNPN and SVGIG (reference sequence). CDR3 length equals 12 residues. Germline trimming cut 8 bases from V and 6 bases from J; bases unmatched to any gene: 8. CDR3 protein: CAGGRDRVEQYF. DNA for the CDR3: TGTGCCGGCGGGAGGGATCGGGTCGAGCAGTACTTC.

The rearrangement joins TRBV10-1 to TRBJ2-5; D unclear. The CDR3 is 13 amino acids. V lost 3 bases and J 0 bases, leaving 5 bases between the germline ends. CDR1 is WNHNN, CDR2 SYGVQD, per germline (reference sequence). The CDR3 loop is CASSDQYQETQYF. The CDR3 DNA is TGCGCCAGCAGTGATCAATACCAAGAGACCCAGTACTTC.

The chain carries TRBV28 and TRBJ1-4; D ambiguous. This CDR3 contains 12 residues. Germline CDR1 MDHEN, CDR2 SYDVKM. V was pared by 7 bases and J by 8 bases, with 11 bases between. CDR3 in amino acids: CASMSGEEKLFF. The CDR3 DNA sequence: TGTGCCAGCATGAGTGGGGAGGAAAAACTGTTTTTT.

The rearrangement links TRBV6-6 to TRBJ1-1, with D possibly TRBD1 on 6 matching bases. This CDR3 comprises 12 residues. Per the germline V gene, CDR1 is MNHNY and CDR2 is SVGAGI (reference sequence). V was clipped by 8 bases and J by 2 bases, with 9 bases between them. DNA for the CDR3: TGTGCCAGCTGGACAGCTAACACTGAAGCTTTCTTT. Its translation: CASWTANTEAFF.

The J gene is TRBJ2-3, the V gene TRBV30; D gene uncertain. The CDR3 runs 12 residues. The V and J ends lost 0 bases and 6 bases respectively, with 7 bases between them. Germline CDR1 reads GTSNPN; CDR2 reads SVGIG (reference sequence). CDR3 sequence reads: CAWSVTRDTQYF. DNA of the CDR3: TGTGCCTGGAGTGTTACGCGGGATACGCAGTATTTT.